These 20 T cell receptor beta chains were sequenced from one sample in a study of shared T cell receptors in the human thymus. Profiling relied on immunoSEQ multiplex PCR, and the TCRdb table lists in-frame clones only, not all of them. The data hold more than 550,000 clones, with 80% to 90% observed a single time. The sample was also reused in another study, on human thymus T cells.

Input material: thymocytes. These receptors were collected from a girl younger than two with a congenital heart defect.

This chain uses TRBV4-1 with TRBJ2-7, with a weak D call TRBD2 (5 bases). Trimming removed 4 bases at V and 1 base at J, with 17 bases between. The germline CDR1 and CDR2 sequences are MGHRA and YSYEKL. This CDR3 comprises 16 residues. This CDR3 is CASSPTFRDESYEQYF. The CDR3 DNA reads TGCGCCAGCAGCCCTACCTTCCGGGATGAGTCCTACGAGCAGTACTTC.

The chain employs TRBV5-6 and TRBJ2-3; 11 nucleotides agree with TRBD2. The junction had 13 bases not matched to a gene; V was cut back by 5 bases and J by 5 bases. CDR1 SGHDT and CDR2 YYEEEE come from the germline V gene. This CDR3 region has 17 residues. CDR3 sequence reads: CASSPLPIAGGRDTQYF. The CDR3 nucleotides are TGTGCCAGCAGTCCTCTTCCCATAGCGGGGGGGCGAGATACGCAGTATTTT. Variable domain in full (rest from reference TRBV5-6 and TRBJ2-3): DAGVTQSPTHLIKTRGQQVTLRCSPKSGHDTVSWYQQALGQGPQFIFQYYEEEERQRGNFPDRFSGHQFPNYSSELNVNALLLGDSALYLCASSPLPIAGGRDTQYFGPGTRLTVL.

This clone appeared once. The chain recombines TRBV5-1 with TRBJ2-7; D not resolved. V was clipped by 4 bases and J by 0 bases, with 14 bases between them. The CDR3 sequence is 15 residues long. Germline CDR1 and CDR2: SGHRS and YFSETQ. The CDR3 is CASSLTPGVSYEQYF. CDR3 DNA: TGCGCCAGCAGCCTGACTCCCGGTGTCTCCTACGAGCAGTACTTC.

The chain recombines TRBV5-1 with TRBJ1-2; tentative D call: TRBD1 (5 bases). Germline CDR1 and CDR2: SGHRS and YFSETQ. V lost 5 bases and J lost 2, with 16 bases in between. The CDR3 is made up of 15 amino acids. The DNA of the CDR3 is TGCGCCAGCAGTTTATCGATCAGGGAAAACTATGGCTACACCTTC. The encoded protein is CASSLSIRENYGYTF.

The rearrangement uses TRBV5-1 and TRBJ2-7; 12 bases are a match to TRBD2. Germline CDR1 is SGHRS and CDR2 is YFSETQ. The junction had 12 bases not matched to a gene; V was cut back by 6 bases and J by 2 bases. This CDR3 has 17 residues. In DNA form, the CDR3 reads TGCGCCAGCACCATAAAAACTAGCGGGGGGTCCCCCTACGAGCAGTACTTC. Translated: CASTIKTSGGSPYEQYF.

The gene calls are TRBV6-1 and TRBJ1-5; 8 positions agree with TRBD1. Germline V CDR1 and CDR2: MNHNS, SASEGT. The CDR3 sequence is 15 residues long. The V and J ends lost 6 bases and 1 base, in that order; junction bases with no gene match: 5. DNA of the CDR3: TGTGCCAGCAGACTACAGGGGGGAAGCAATCAGCCCCAGCATTTT. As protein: CASRLQGGSNQPQHF.

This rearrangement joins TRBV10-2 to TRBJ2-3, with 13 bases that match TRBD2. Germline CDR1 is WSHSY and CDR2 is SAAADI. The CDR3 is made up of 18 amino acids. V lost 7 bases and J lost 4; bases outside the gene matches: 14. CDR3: CASTELAGGPVDADTQYF. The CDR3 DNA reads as TGCGCCAGCACCGAACTAGCGGGGGGGCCGGTGGACGCAGATACGCAGTATTTT.

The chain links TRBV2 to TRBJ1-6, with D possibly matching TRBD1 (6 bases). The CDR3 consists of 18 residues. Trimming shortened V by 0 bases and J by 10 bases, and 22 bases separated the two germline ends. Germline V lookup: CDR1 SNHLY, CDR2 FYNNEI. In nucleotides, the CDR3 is TGTGCCAGCAGTGAAGCGCGGACAGAAGATGCCCGCTTCTCACCCCTCCACTTT. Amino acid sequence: CASSEARTEDARFSPLHF.

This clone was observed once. The CDR3, as DNA: TGCGCCAGCAGCCAAGGTGCCCCGGGAAGCAAGTACGAGCAGTACTTC. Protein: CASSQGAPGSKYEQYF. V usage is TRBV4-1 and J usage is TRBJ2-7, with a tentative D call TRBD2 (5 bases). The CDR3 runs 16 residues. V was trimmed by 1 base and J by 4 bases, leaving 17 bases between them. Germline CDR1 reads MGHRA; CDR2 reads YSYEKL.

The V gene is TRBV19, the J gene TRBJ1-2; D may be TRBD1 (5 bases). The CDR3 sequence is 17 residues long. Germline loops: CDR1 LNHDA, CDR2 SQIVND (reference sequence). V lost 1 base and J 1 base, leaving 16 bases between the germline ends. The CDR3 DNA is TGTGCCAGTAGTATAGTCCACCGGGACTTTTATAACTATGGCTACACCTTC. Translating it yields CASSIVHRDFYNYGYTF.

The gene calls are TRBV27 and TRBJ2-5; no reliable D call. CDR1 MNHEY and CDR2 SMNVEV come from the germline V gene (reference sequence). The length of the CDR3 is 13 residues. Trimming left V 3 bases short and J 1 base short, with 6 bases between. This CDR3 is CASSFPGQETQYF. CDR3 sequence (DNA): TGTGCCAGCAGTTTCCCGGGCCAAGAGACCCAGTACTTC.

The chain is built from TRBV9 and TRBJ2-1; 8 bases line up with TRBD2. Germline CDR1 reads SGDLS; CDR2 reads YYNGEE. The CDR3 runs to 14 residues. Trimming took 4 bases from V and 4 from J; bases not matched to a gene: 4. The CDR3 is CASSTRGAYNEQFF. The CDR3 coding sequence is TGTGCCAGCAGCACGCGGGGGGCTTACAATGAGCAGTTCTTC. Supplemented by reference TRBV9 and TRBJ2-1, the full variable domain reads DSGVTQTPKHLITATGQRVTLRCSPRSGDLSVYWYQQSLDQGLQFLIQYYNGEERAKGNILERFSAQQFPDLHSELNLSSLELGDSALYFCASSTRGAYNEQFFGPGTRLTVL.

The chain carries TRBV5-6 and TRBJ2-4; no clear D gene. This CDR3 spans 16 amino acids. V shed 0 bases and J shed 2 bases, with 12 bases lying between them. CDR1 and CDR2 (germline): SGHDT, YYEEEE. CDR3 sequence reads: CASSLAVFMSKNIQYF. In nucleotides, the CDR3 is TGTGCCAGCAGCTTGGCGGTGTTTATGTCCAAAAACATTCAGTACTTC.

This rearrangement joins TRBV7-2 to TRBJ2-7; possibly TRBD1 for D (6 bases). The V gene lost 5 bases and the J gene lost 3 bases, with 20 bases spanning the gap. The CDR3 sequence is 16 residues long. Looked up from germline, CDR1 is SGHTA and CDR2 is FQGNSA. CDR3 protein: CASSIDPWDIFYEQYF. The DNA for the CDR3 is TGTGCCAGCAGCATCGACCCTTGGGACATATTCTACGAGCAGTACTTC.

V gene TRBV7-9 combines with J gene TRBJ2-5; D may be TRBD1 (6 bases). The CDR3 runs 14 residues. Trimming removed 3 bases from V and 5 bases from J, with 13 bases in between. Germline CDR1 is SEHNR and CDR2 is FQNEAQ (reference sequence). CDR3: CASSFNRDMETQYF. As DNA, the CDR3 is TGTGCCAGCAGCTTTAACCGGGACATGGAGACCCAGTACTTC.

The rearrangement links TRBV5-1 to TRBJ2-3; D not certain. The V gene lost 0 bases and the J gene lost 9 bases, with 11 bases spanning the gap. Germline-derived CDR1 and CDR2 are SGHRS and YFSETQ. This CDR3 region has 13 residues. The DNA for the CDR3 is TGCGCCAGCAGCTTGGCCCTGATAACAACGCAGTATTTT. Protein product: CASSLALITTQYF.

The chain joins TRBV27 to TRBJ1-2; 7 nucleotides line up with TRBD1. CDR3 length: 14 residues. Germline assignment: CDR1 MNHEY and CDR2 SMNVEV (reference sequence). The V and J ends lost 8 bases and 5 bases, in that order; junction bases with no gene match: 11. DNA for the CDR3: TGTGCCAGCTGCCCCACGGGACAGACTTATGGCTACACCTTC. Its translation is CASCPTGQTYGYTF.

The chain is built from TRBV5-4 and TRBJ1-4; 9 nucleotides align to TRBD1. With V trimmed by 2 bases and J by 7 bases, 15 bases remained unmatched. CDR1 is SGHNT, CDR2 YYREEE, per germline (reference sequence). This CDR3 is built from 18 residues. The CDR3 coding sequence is TGTGCCAGCAGCTTACGAGGGACAGGGAAAGTTATCGGTGAAAAACTGTTTTTT. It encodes CASSLRGTGKVIGEKLFF.

In nucleotides, the CDR3 is TGTGCCAGCAGCTGGGACTATTCCTACAATGAGCAGTTCTTC. Amino acid sequence: CASSWDYSYNEQFF. The rearrangement uses TRBV6-5 and TRBJ2-1, with 7 bases lining up with TRBD2. The germline V gene has CDR1 MNHEY and CDR2 SVGAGI. The CDR3 totals 14 residues. V lost 6 bases and J lost 1; bases outside the gene matches: 3.

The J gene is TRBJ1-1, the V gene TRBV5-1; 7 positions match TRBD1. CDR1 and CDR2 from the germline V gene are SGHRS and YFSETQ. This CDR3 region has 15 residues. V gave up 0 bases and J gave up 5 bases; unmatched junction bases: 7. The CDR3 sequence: CASSLGDRARTEAFF. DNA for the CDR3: TGCGCCAGCAGCTTGGGTGACAGGGCGCGAACTGAAGCTTTCTTT.